This record concerns one T cell receptor beta chain sequence. Antigen: not known. This record belongs to a study of shared clonotypes between healthy human individuals. About the research overall: CD4 naive and CD4 memory each took three plates per donor, while CD8 naive took two and CD8 memory one. Study findings and constraints: Compared with clonotypes that all four donors shared, non-shared clonotypes had lower generation probabilities.

The junction had 7 bases not matched to a gene; V was cut back by 4 bases and J by 5 bases. Germline CDR1 and CDR2: SGHRS and YFSETQ. CDR3 length: 15 amino acids. Repertoires were generated with immunoSEQ multiplex PCR, while TCRdb's copy carries only in-frame clones and drops some. The sample shows approximately 2.4 million clones, about 94% of them seen only once. This clonotype was sampled from a man aged 18 to 29 in good health. The chain links TRBV5-1 to TRBJ2-5; 11 bases match TRBD1. The sequenced sample consisted of naive CD4+ T cells sorted from blood. Subset given: CD45RA+ positively selected. The CDR3 sequence is CASSPDRGLKETQYF. CDR3 in DNA: TGCGCCAGCAGCCCGGACAGGGGGCTTAAGGAGACCCAGTACTTC. The whole variable domain, remainder taken from reference TRBV5-1 and TRBJ2-5, is KAGVTQTPRYLIKTRGQQVTLSCSPISGHRSVSWYQQTPGQGLQFLFEYFSETQRNKGNFPGRFSGRQFSNSRSEMNVSTLELGDSALYLCASSPDRGLKETQYFGPGTRLLVL.